These T cell receptor beta chains were read from a single sample in a study of T cells after yellow fever vaccination. From the 5' RACE reads, TCRdb called clonotypes with MiXCR, one entry per CDR3 protein. The repertoire holds about 630,000 distinct CDR3 sequences, with roughly 12% as singletons. The sequenced sample was PBMCs, obtained on the day of the yellow fever booster vaccination. The receptor set was obtained from a man aged 25 to 40 who received the YFV17D yellow fever vaccine. Each CDR3 is given with its conserved first and last residue. The order of the fields is clone size, CDR3 length, J gene, D gene, V gene, CDR3 DNA, CDR3 protein. A D gene is named only where the DNA matches it firmly. Clone size is not always given. Where it is, it says once, few, many or a class for expanded clones.

size: NA; length: 16; J: TRBJ2-3; D: NA; V: TRBV7-9; DNA: TGTGCCAGCAGCTCCCCGGGACAAGCTCCGACAGATACGCAGTATTTT; CDR3: CASSSPGQAPTDTQYF
size: NA; length: 15; J: TRBJ2-2; D: NA; V: TRBV12-3/TRBV12-4; DNA: TGTGCCAGCAGAACCACCGACACGAACACCGGGGAGCTGTTTTTT; CDR3: CASRTTDTNTGELFF
size: NA; length: 15; J: TRBJ1-2; D: NA; V: TRBV4-3; DNA: TGCGCCAGCAGCCAAGATATACAGCCTAACTATGGCTACACCTTC; CDR3: CASSQDIQPNYGYTF
size: NA; length: 16; J: TRBJ2-2; D: NA; V: TRBV24-1; DNA: TGTGCCACCAGTGGCCCTGCAGCCACGCACACCGGGGAGCTGTTTTTT; CDR3: CATSGPAATHTGELFF
size: few; length: 15; J: TRBJ1-1; D: NA; V: TRBV6-5; DNA: TGTGCCAGCAGTTACTCGACCCCAGGGCGGACTGAAGCTTTCTTT; CDR3: CASSYSTPGRTEAFF
size: few; length: 13; J: TRBJ2-3; D: NA; V: TRBV20-1; DNA: TGCAGTGCCACGAGTCTTGTCCCAGATACGCAGTATTTT; CDR3: CSATSLVPDTQYF
size: NA; length: 15; J: TRBJ2-2; D: TRBD2; V: TRBV10-3; DNA: TGTGCCATCAGTGACAGCGGGAAATACACCGGGGAGCTGTTTTTT; CDR3: CAISDSGKYTGELFF
size: few; length: 14; J: TRBJ1-1; D: NA; V: TRBV6-5; DNA: TGTGCCAGCAGTTATGGGGGGAGAGACACTGAAGCTTTCTTT; CDR3: CASSYGGRDTEAFF
size: NA; length: 17; J: TRBJ2-5; D: TRBD1; V: TRBV7-2; DNA: TGTGCCAGCAGCCCGACAGGGGGGACAGGGTCTTTAGAGACCCAGTACTTC; CDR3: CASSPTGGTGSLETQYF
size: few; length: 14; J: TRBJ1-1; D: NA; V: TRBV9; DNA: TGTGCCAGCAGCGTAGCTTTCTCGAACACTGAAGCTTTCTTT; CDR3: CASSVAFSNTEAFF
size: few; length: 14; J: TRBJ1-1; D: NA; V: TRBV7-9; DNA: TGTGCCAGCAGCTTACCCGGACGGTACACTGAAGCTTTCTTT; CDR3: CASSLPGRYTEAFF
size: NA; length: 16; J: TRBJ1-2; D: NA; V: TRBV21-1; DNA: TGTGCCAGCAGACCTCCGGGGCGAGCGGTGCCTTATGGCTACACCTTC; CDR3: CASRPPGRAVPYGYTF
size: NA; length: 14; J: TRBJ2-1; D: NA; V: TRBV19; DNA: TGTGCCAGTGGTGTTGGAAGAACCTACAATGAGCAGTTCTTC; CDR3: CASGVGRTYNEQFF
size: NA; length: 16; J: TRBJ2-1; D: NA; V: TRBV9; DNA: TGTGCCAGCAGCCCAACAGGGGCCGGTACTAGCGGAGAGCAGTTCTTC; CDR3: CASSPTGAGTSGEQFF
size: NA; length: 16; J: TRBJ2-5; D: NA; V: TRBV4-1; DNA: TGCGCCAGCAGCCAAATGGGGGGGGCAGTTCAAGAGACCCAGTACTTC; CDR3: CASSQMGGAVQETQYF
size: few; length: 15; J: TRBJ2-7; D: TRBD2; V: TRBV12-3/TRBV12-4; DNA: TGTGCCAGCAGTTTAGCGTGGACTAGTACCTACGAGCAGTACTTC; CDR3: CASSLAWTSTYEQYF
size: NA; length: 14; J: TRBJ2-5; D: NA; V: TRBV10-3; DNA: TGTGCCATCAGTGACGACAGTGGCCAAGAGACCCAGTACTTC; CDR3: CAISDDSGQETQYF
size: NA; length: 15; J: TRBJ2-3; D: NA; V: TRBV5-1; DNA: TGCGCCAGCAGAACACCCGGGAGTATCACAGATACGCAGTATTTT; CDR3: CASRTPGSITDTQYF
size: few; length: 19; J: TRBJ2-5; D: NA; V: TRBV12-5; DNA: TGTGCTAGTGGTTTGGGACAGAAAGACAGGATAGCGAAGGGGGAGACCCAGTACTTC; CDR3: CASGLGQKDRIAKGETQYF
size: NA; length: 14; J: TRBJ2-2; D: NA; V: TRBV11-2; DNA: TGTGCCAGCAGCGAGGACAGGAACACCGGGGAGCTGTTTTTT; CDR3: CASSEDRNTGELFF
size: NA; length: 18; J: TRBJ2-5; D: TRBD2; V: TRBV11-2; DNA: TGTGCCAGCAGCCCGAGGGGACTAGCGGTGAAGGGGGCAGAGACCCAGTACTTC; CDR3: CASSPRGLAVKGAETQYF
size: few; length: 19; J: TRBJ2-2; D: TRBD2; V: TRBV27; DNA: TGTGCCAGCAGTCTAGGACTAGCGGGAACCCTCCCCAGCACCGGGGAGCTGTTTTTT; CDR3: CASSLGLAGTLPSTGELFF
size: few; length: 15; J: TRBJ2-7; D: NA; V: TRBV6-2/TRBV6-3; DNA: TGTGCCAGCACACCGTATGGCAGGGGACCAGACGAGCAGTACTTC; CDR3: CASTPYGRGPDEQYF
size: NA; length: 16; J: TRBJ2-7; D: NA; V: TRBV14; DNA: TGTGCCAGCAGCCCGCCGGGCAGGGTTCGGGCCTACGAGCAGTACTTC; CDR3: CASSPPGRVRAYEQYF
size: few; length: 15; J: TRBJ2-5; D: NA; V: TRBV5-1; DNA: TGCGCCAGCAGCTTGCAAACCATAGCGCAAGAGACCCAGTACTTC; CDR3: CASSLQTIAQETQYF
size: NA; length: 13; J: TRBJ2-7; D: TRBD1; V: TRBV29-1; DNA: TGCAGCGTTGTATTACAGGGGATCTACGAGCAGTACTTC; CDR3: CSVVLQGIYEQYF
size: few; length: 14; J: TRBJ2-3; D: NA; V: TRBV5-5; DNA: TGTGCCAGCAGCGCCTCAGCGATTGCAGATACGCAGTATTTT; CDR3: CASSASAIADTQYF
size: NA; length: 16; J: TRBJ2-1; D: TRBD2; V: TRBV7-3; DNA: TGTGCCAGCAGCTTAACGTTCGATAGCGGGAGCAATGAGCAGTTCTTC; CDR3: CASSLTFDSGSNEQFF
size: few; length: 12; J: TRBJ1-1; D: TRBD1; V: TRBV24-1; DNA: TGTGCCACCAGTCTGACAGGGTTTGAAGCTTTCTTT; CDR3: CATSLTGFEAFF
size: NA; length: 15; J: TRBJ2-3; D: TRBD2; V: TRBV2; DNA: TGTGCCAGCAGTGAACAGAGCGGGGGCACAGATACGCAGTATTTT; CDR3: CASSEQSGGTDTQYF
size: NA; length: 15; J: TRBJ2-7; D: NA; V: TRBV21-1; DNA: TGTGCCAGCAGCAAAGTGGGACAGAGCTCCTACGAGCAGTACTTC; CDR3: CASSKVGQSSYEQYF
size: NA; length: 15; J: TRBJ2-7; D: NA; V: TRBV20-1; DNA: TGCAGTGCTAGAAAGCCGGGCGCCTCGTCCTACGAGCAGTACTTC; CDR3: CSARKPGASSYEQYF
size: NA; length: 12; J: TRBJ2-7; D: NA; V: TRBV20-1; DNA: TGCAGTGCTAGATCTGACGACTACGAGCAGTACTTC; CDR3: CSARSDDYEQYF
size: NA; length: 14; J: TRBJ1-6; D: NA; V: TRBV5-1; DNA: TGCGCCAGCAGCTTGATGATGGATAATTCACCCCTCCACTTT; CDR3: CASSLMMDNSPLHF
size: NA; length: 12; J: TRBJ2-5; D: TRBD1; V: TRBV29-1; DNA: TGCAGCGTGGGACAGGCGGCGGAGACCCAGTACTTC; CDR3: CSVGQAAETQYF
size: NA; length: 12; J: TRBJ2-5; D: NA; V: TRBV2; DNA: TGTGCCAGCAACCCGGTCCAAGAGACCCAGTACTTC; CDR3: CASNPVQETQYF
size: NA; length: 14; J: TRBJ2-1; D: TRBD1; V: TRBV20-1; DNA: TGCAGTGCCCGTAGGGGGACAGGGGGGAATGAGCAGTTCTTC; CDR3: CSARRGTGGNEQFF
size: few; length: 15; J: TRBJ2-7; D: NA; V: TRBV9; DNA: TGTGCCAGCAGCGTAGATCCCTGGGGCCCCTACGAGCAGTACTTC; CDR3: CASSVDPWGPYEQYF